The subject of this entry is one TCR beta chain. The data derive from a study of control samples from healthy donors and cancer patients. Deletions cut 6 bases from V and 0 bases from J, with 12 bases between. Germline V gene lookup returns CDR1 MNHEY and CDR2 SMNVEV (reference sequence). The CDR3 has 15 residues. The assay was immunoSEQ multiplex PCR, and TCRdb's table has in-frame clones only and misses some. This table holds fewer than 60,000 clones, just over 85% found once. This clonotype originated in a woman aged 45-60 years with lung cancer. Sequencing was done on a sample of PBMCs. The chain carries TRBV27 and TRBJ1-3, with D perhaps TRBD1 (6 bases). As DNA, the CDR3 is TGTGCCAGCAGAACAGGGTCGAGCTCTGGAAACACCATATATTTT. This gives the protein CASRTGSSSGNTIYF.